What follows are 27 T cell receptor beta chains derived from one specimen sequenced in a study of identical twins. TCRdb recomputed calls from the 5' RACE reads with MiXCR, one row per CDR3 protein. In the table there are about 470,000 distinct CDR3 sequences, roughly 26% of which are singletons. This same sample was also taken into another study, of T cells expressing NK-cell markers.

Sequenced material: CD4+ T cells sorted from blood. The receptor source for this set is a woman in her late teens or twenties in good health.

This clonotype has just a few counts. The V gene is TRBV11-2, the J gene TRBJ2-1; D assignment may be TRBD1 or TRBD2 (5 bases each). Germline V gives CDR1 SGHAT, CDR2 FQNNGV. The CDR3 runs 14 residues. V gave up 5 bases and J gave up 8 bases, with 16 bases separating them. CDR3 sequence (DNA): TGTGCCAGCAGCACGGGGACGAGTCAGGATGAGCAGTTCTTC. Amino acid sequence: CASSTGTSQDEQFF.

The chain carries TRBV5-1 and TRBJ2-7; D remains unclear. The CDR3 runs to 14 residues. V gave up 6 bases and J gave up 0 bases, with 13 bases separating them. Germline lookup yields CDR1 SGHRS and CDR2 YFSETQ. The CDR3 loop is CASKVSPPSYEQYF. In DNA form, the CDR3 reads TGCGCCAGCAAGGTCTCGCCTCCCTCCTACGAGCAGTACTTC.

The chain joins TRBV20-1 to TRBJ2-5, with 8 bases aligning to TRBD1. The germline CDR1 and CDR2 sequences are DFQATT and SNEGSKA (reference sequence). V lost 3 bases to trimming and J lost 5 bases; unmatched junction nucleotides: 8. The length of the CDR3 is 14 residues. CDR3 region: CSASGTGDGETQYF. Here the CDR3 DNA reads TGCAGTGCTAGTGGGACAGGAGACGGGGAGACCCAGTACTTC.

This clonotype was observed a few times. The J gene is TRBJ2-1, the V gene TRBV12-3 or TRBV12-4; perhaps TRBD2 as D (5 bases). Trimming left V 8 bases short and J 0 bases short, with 20 bases between. The CDR3 is 17 amino acids. The CDR3: CASAEPSGLSSYNEQFF. CDR3 DNA: TGTGCCAGCGCCGAACCCTCCGGACTCAGCTCCTACAATGAGCAGTTCTTC.

The V and J genes are TRBV11-2 and TRBJ2-5; possibly TRBD1 for D (5 bases). In germline, CDR1 is SGHAT, CDR2 FQNNGV. This CDR3 region has 14 residues. The V and J ends lost 4 bases and 1 base respectively, with 10 bases between them. The CDR3 DNA reads as TGTGCCAGCAGCTCTAGGACACCCCAAGAGACCCAGTACTTC. Translating gives CASSSRTPQETQYF.

This clonotype was detected only a few times. This chain joins TRBV9 and TRBJ2-1; D is undetermined. The CDR3 runs to 13 residues. Germline V gives CDR1 SGDLS, CDR2 YYNGEE. V lost 2 bases to trimming and J lost 4 bases, with 7 bases between them. The CDR3 DNA is TGTGCCAGCAGCGTTAGTGATTACAATGAGCAGTTCTTC. Translated: CASSVSDYNEQFF.

This sequence joins TRBV14 and TRBJ2-5; a possible D gene is TRBD2 (5 bases). The CDR3 has 15 residues. Germline CDR1 and CDR2: SGHDN and FVKESK. Trimming removed 4 bases from V and 5 bases from J, with 17 bases in between. The DNA of the CDR3 is TGTGCCAGCAGCCCGACCTTAGCGTTGGCGGAGACCCAGTACTTC. Its translation: CASSPTLALAETQYF.

The chain links TRBV29-1 to TRBJ2-7, with a possible D match to TRBD1 (5 bases). Germline V gene sequence: CDR1 SQVTM, CDR2 ANQGSEA. The germline V and J ends were trimmed by 7 bases and 6 bases, with 16 bases remaining between them. The CDR3 consists of 12 residues. CDR3 bases: TGCAGCGCCCGGACACTTTCCCTCGAGCAGTACTTC. It translates to CSARTLSLEQYF.

The chain is built from TRBV12-3 or TRBV12-4 and TRBJ2-6; TRBD2 is a possible D gene (6 bases). CDR3 size: 18 residues. V was shortened by 2 bases and J by 0 bases, with 14 bases between the two germline ends. Here the CDR3 DNA reads TGTGCCAGCAGTTTATCCCCGGGACTGACCTCTGGGGCCAACGTCCTGACTTTC. This gives the protein CASSLSPGLTSGANVLTF.

The rearrangement links TRBV27 to TRBJ2-6; 9 bases align to TRBD1. The length of the CDR3 is 16 residues. The V and J ends lost 5 bases and 3 bases, in that order; junction bases with no gene match: 5. Germline lookup yields CDR1 MNHEY and CDR2 SMNVEV (reference sequence). The CDR3 bases are TGTGCCAGCAGTAGACAGGGGGTAAGTGGGGCCAACGTCCTGACTTTC. It codes for CASSRQGVSGANVLTF.

The CDR3 sequence is CASSYSTDRGQPQHF. CDR3 sequence (DNA): TGTGCCAGCAGTTACTCGACGGACAGGGGGCAGCCCCAGCATTTT. This chain joins TRBV6-5 and TRBJ1-5, with 10 positions matching TRBD1. Per germline, CDR1 MNHEY and CDR2 SVGAGI. The CDR3 sequence is 15 residues long. J lost 7 bases, V lost 0 bases, and 3 bases had no gene match.

The chain joins TRBV30 to TRBJ2-7; TRBD2 matches at 8 bases. The V gene end was trimmed by 5 bases and the J gene end by 3 bases; junction bases not matched to a gene: 9. The CDR3 loop spans 14 amino acids. Germline V gene sequence: CDR1 GTSNPN, CDR2 SVGIG (reference sequence). CDR3 in DNA: TGTGCCTGGGGACGGGCGGGAGGTCTCTACGAGCAGTACTTC. The encoded protein is CAWGRAGGLYEQYF.

The table lists this clonotype with a few counts. The rearrangement joins TRBV20-1 to TRBJ2-3; D is perhaps TRBD2 (6 bases). The CDR3 is 11 amino acids. The germline V gene has CDR1 DFQATT and CDR2 SNEGSKA (reference sequence). This CDR3 is CGGWLTDTQYF. The CDR3 coding sequence is TGCGGGGGGTGGCTGACAGATACGCAGTATTTT.

V is TRBV9 and J is TRBJ2-3; D is perhaps TRBD2 (7 bases). CDR1 is SGDLS, CDR2 YYNGEE, per germline. The CDR3 spans 16 residues. V dropped 4 bases and J dropped 2 bases, with 17 bases sitting between them. CDR3 sequence (DNA): TGTGCCAGCAGCTTCACAACAGGGACTACCACAGATACGCAGTATTTT. This encodes CASSFTTGTTTDTQYF. Using reference TRBV9 and TRBJ2-3 for the parts outside the CDR3, the full variable domain is DSGVTQTPKHLITATGQRVTLRCSPRSGDLSVYWYQQSLDQGLQFLIQYYNGEERAKGNILERFSAQQFPDLHSELNLSSLELGDSALYFCASSFTTGTTTDTQYFGPGTRLTVL.

The genes are TRBV20-1 and TRBJ2-5, with TRBD2 as a possible D gene (5 bases). Deletions cut 5 bases from V and 2 bases from J, with 18 bases between. The CDR3 runs to 15 residues. Germline assignment: CDR1 DFQATT and CDR2 SNEGSKA (reference sequence). In DNA form, the CDR3 reads TGCAGTGCTTTCGCACTAGTGGGCCGGCAAGAGACCCAGTACTTC. This gives the protein CSAFALVGRQETQYF.

V gene TRBV20-1 combines with J gene TRBJ2-5; D perhaps matches TRBD2 (6 bases). Germline assignment: CDR1 DFQATT and CDR2 SNEGSKA (reference sequence). This CDR3 spans 13 amino acids. Between the trimmed V and J ends, which lost 5 bases and 0 bases, there was a span of 10 bases. The CDR3 nucleotides are TGCAGTGCTCCCTCTAGCGACCAAGAGACCCAGTACTTC. This codes for CSAPSSDQETQYF.

This clonotype showed up just a few times. The genes are TRBV3-1 and TRBJ2-1, with 11 bases fitting TRBD2. The trim removed 3 bases at V and 9 bases at J, leaving 10 bases unmatched. CDR3 length: 16 residues. Per the germline V gene, CDR1 is LGHDT and CDR2 is YNNKEL (reference sequence). CDR3 coding DNA: TGTGCCAGCAGCCATCCCTCCGGGACTAGCGGTACTGAGCAGTTCTTC. Translation: CASSHPSGTSGTEQFF.

This clonotype was counted a few times. The V and J genes are TRBV6-1 and TRBJ2-1; 8 nucleotides agree with TRBD2. The CDR3 has 16 residues. The germline gives CDR1 MNHNS, CDR2 SASEGT. The junction had 7 bases not matched to a gene; V was cut back by 6 bases and J by 0 bases. CDR3 protein: CASSQLSGSSYNEQFF. In nucleotides, the CDR3 is TGTGCCAGCAGCCAACTGAGCGGGAGCTCCTACAATGAGCAGTTCTTC.

This clonotype was counted ten times or more. This chain joins TRBV11-2 and TRBJ2-3; 13 positions match TRBD2. J gave up 1 base and V 4 bases, and 8 bases lay outside the gene matches. The germline gives CDR1 SGHAT, CDR2 FQNNGV. The CDR3 runs to 18 residues. CDR3 coding DNA: TGTGCCAGCAGCTATTTCGGACTAGCGGGGGCCGGCACAGATACGCAGTATTTT. Amino acids: CASSYFGLAGAGTDTQYF.

J is TRBJ2-3 and V is TRBV9; 8 nucleotides align to TRBD1. Per germline, CDR1 SGDLS and CDR2 YYNGEE. This CDR3 has 16 residues. The V segment lost 0 bases and the J segment 1 base; nucleotides outside the gene matches: 4. CDR3 residues: CASSVDGGQGTDTQYF. CDR3 nucleotide sequence: TGTGCCAGCAGCGTAGACGGGGGACAGGGCACAGATACGCAGTATTTT.

This clonotype has at least ten counts. The chain combines TRBV12-3 or TRBV12-4 with TRBJ1-1; TRBD1 might be the D (5 bases). The V gene lost 4 bases and the J gene lost 3 bases, with 12 bases spanning the gap. The CDR3 sequence is 14 residues long. The CDR3 region is CASSYGGSDTEAFF. Written as DNA, the CDR3 is TGTGCCAGCAGTTATGGGGGTTCGGACACTGAAGCTTTCTTT.

The chain joins TRBV7-2 to TRBJ2-4; D gene unclear. The V end was cut by 4 bases, the J end by 11 bases, with 9 bases between. Germline assignment: CDR1 SGHTA and CDR2 FQGNSA. This CDR3 is built from 11 residues. The CDR3 DNA reads as TGTGCCAGCAGCTCAGCCGATTTTCAGTACTTC. Its protein is CASSSADFQYF.

This clonotype has more than one count but fewer than ten. The V call is TRBV12-3 or TRBV12-4, the J call TRBJ2-1, with 9 bases fitting TRBD2. The CDR3 contains 15 residues. V was clipped by 6 bases and J by 2 bases; unmatched bases: 5. The chain's CDR3 is CASRETSGPYNEQFF. The CDR3 coding sequence is TGTGCCAGCAGGGAAACTAGCGGGCCCTACAATGAGCAGTTCTTC.

The chain recombines TRBV18 with TRBJ2-4; D is possibly TRBD1 (6 bases). This CDR3 has 15 amino acids. Germline V lookup: CDR1 KGHSH, CDR2 LQKENI. The ends were cut back, 3 bases at V and 15 bases at J, with 24 bases in the middle. CDR3 in DNA: TGTGCCAGCTCACCTGATGCCGGGACATCACGGGCGGTGTACTTC. Its translation: CASSPDAGTSRAVYF.

J is TRBJ2-1 and V is TRBV20-1; 8 positions match TRBD2. This CDR3 has 16 amino acids. J lost 1 base, V lost 3 bases, and 8 bases had no gene match. Germline V gives CDR1 DFQATT, CDR2 SNEGSKA (reference sequence). CDR3 DNA: TGCAGTGCTAGTAGCCGACTAGCGAAGTCCTACAATGAGCAGTTCTTC. Its translation: CSASSRLAKSYNEQFF.

For this clonotype: Just one base apart from a much larger clone, this may be a read error. This chain links TRBV10-2 with TRBJ2-3; 7 bases agree with TRBD2. V shed 3 bases, J shed 0 bases, and the junction held 9 bases outside the gene matches. The germline CDR1 and CDR2 sequences are WSHSY and SAAADI. The CDR3 has 17 residues. CDR3: CASSDKRGRVSTDTQYF. The CDR3 coding sequence is TGCGCCAGCAGTGATAAGCGGGGCAGGGTGAGCACAGATACGCAGTATTTT.

This clonotype showed up just a few times. The chain uses TRBV20-1 and TRBJ2-2; D is possibly TRBD1 (7 bases). With 4 bases removed from V and 6 bases from J, the gap between germline ends came to 18 bases. This CDR3 is built from 15 residues. In germline, CDR1 is DFQATT, CDR2 SNEGSKA (reference sequence). The CDR3 nucleotides are TGCAGTGCTAAACCGCCCTGGAGGGGGCCCGGGGAGCTGTTTTTT. This sequence encodes CSAKPPWRGPGELFF.